This entry lists 32 T cell receptor beta chains sequenced from one sample in a study of identical twins. TCRdb analysed the 5' RACE reads with MiXCR anew, one entry per CDR3 protein. This sample has roughly 750,000 distinct CDR3 sequences, with around 20% found just once. These data also formed part of another study, on T cells expressing NK-cell markers.

The sequenced material came from PBMCs. These receptors were obtained from a woman aged 18-29 years in good health.

This clonotype showed up many times. The gene calls are TRBV5-1 and TRBJ2-7; 9 nucleotides align to TRBD1. CDR1 is SGHRS, CDR2 YFSETQ, per germline. V lost 7 bases and J lost 6; bases outside the gene matches: 14. The CDR3 extends over 15 amino acids. CDR3 in DNA: TGCGCCAGCTCCCACGGATGGGGACAGGGTGGCGAGCAGTACTTC. This gives the protein CASSHGWGQGGEQYF.

This clonotype has just a few counts. The V gene is TRBV9, the J gene TRBJ2-2, with 10 bases that match TRBD2. This CDR3 region has 14 residues. CDR1 SGDLS and CDR2 YYNGEE come from the germline V gene. Unmatched junction bases numbered 6, after V lost 6 bases and J lost 7 bases. CDR3 residues: CASTPSGSGGELFF. CDR3 bases: TGTGCCAGCACCCCTAGCGGGAGTGGCGGGGAGCTGTTTTTT.

In its sample, this clonotype was seen many times. This chain links TRBV20-1 with TRBJ2-1; possibly TRBD2 for D (6 bases). CDR3 length: 17 amino acids. From germline, CDR1 is DFQATT and CDR2 SNEGSKA (reference sequence). V was pared by 0 bases and J by 0 bases, with 15 bases between. Written as DNA, the CDR3 is TGCAGTGCTAGAGATCCCCGGCGGGAAAGCTCCTACAATGAGCAGTTCTTC. Protein: CSARDPRRESSYNEQFF.

The rearrangement uses TRBV9 and TRBJ2-5; no clear D. With 1 base removed from V and 1 base from J, the gap between germline ends came to 5 bases. CDR1 SGDLS and CDR2 YYNGEE come from the germline V gene. The CDR3 runs to 13 residues. CDR3 amino acids: CASSVLPQETQYF. In DNA form, the CDR3 reads TGTGCCAGCAGCGTATTACCCCAAGAGACCCAGTACTTC.

This clonotype showed up many times. The J gene is TRBJ2-1, the V gene TRBV29-1; the D is unclear. The CDR3 sequence is 10 residues long. CDR1 SQVTM and CDR2 ANQGSEA come from the germline V gene. V was pared by 1 base and J by 11 bases, with 6 bases between. CDR3 sequence: CSVEVAQQFF. CDR3 sequence (DNA): TGCAGCGTTGAAGTGGCCCAGCAGTTCTTC.

This clonotype was recorded a few times. The junction differs from germline at one of its ends, possibly a read error. The genes are TRBV6-1 and TRBJ2-1, with 11 nucleotides matching TRBD1. CDR3 size: 16 residues. Germline loops: CDR1 MNHNS, CDR2 SASEGT. Written as DNA, the CDR3 is TGTGCCAGCAGTAAAGCGGACAGGGGGCTCTACAATGAGCAGTTCTTC. Translation gives CASSKADRGLYNEQFF.

This chain uses TRBV5-1 with TRBJ2-3, with D perhaps TRBD1 (5 bases). The germline gives CDR1 SGHRS, CDR2 YFSETQ. The CDR3 runs 14 residues. V was cut by 6 bases and J by 2 bases, with 13 bases left in between. This CDR3 is CASTKQEPTDTQYF. Here the CDR3 DNA reads TGCGCCAGCACCAAACAGGAGCCCACAGATACGCAGTATTTT.

With respect to this clonotype: The CDR3 does not close with the conserved phenylalanine or tryptophan, likely indicating a read error. It is unclear where the CDR3 begins or ends on the DNA, so no DNA is shown, and the CDR3 is as TCRdb lists it. V and J are TRBV4-2 and TRBJ2-2; TRBD1, the D gene given by the table, was not confirmed from the DNA. 14 amino acids form the CDR3, both terminal residues included. CDR1 LGHNA and CDR2 YNFKEQ come from the germline V gene. The CDR3 is CAMGPGLFSGELLC.

The J gene is TRBJ1-2, the V gene TRBV29-1; D remains ambiguous. V was shortened by 3 bases and J by 4 bases, with 9 bases between the two germline ends. CDR1 is SQVTM and CDR2 is ANQGSEA in the germline V gene. The CDR3 sequence is 12 residues long. CDR3 sequence (DNA): TGCAGCGTTGAGGCACAGCCCTATGGCTACACCTTC. This translates into CSVEAQPYGYTF.

This clonotype was seen a few times. The rearrangement uses TRBV3-1 and TRBJ2-3; D gene ambiguous. Germline CDR1 and CDR2: LGHDT and YNNKEL (reference sequence). The CDR3 contains 16 residues. The V gene lost 1 base and the J gene lost 0 bases, with 11 bases spanning the gap. Here the CDR3 DNA reads TGTGCCAGCAGCCAAGCCCCCCAGGCTAGCACAGATACGCAGTATTTT. It codes for CASSQAPQASTDTQYF.

The gene calls are TRBV2 and TRBJ2-1, with 8 bases matching TRBD1. CDR1 is SNHLY and CDR2 is FYNNEI in the germline V gene. The CDR3 covers 13 residues. V was clipped by 4 bases and J by 9 bases; unmatched bases: 5. This CDR3 is CASSADRGAEQFF. DNA for the CDR3: TGTGCCAGCAGTGCAGACAGGGGAGCTGAGCAGTTCTTC.

This clonotype was detected only a few times. The chain carries TRBV5-1 and TRBJ2-3, with a weak D call TRBD2 (7 bases). There are 19 residues in the CDR3. Germline V gives CDR1 SGHRS, CDR2 YFSETQ. With 4 bases removed from V and 3 bases from J, the gap between germline ends came to 27 bases. The CDR3 DNA is TGCGCCAGCAGCACAGGGACTATAACGGGAGGAGTTGGGACAGATACGCAGTATTTT. It yields the protein CASSTGTITGGVGTDTQYF.

This clonotype was detected only a few times. V and J are TRBV20-1 and TRBJ1-5, with 10 bases identical to TRBD1. V was pared by 5 bases and J by 7 bases, with 11 bases of the junction left unmatched. Germline V lookup: CDR1 DFQATT, CDR2 SNEGSKA (reference sequence). The CDR3 length is 15 residues. For the CDR3, the DNA is TGCAGTGCTCTCCCCGGGACAGGGGTATGGCAGCCCCAGCATTTT. This codes for CSALPGTGVWQPQHF.

This clonotype was counted between two and nine times. The chain employs TRBV15 and TRBJ2-7; D perhaps matches TRBD1 (6 bases). The CDR3 runs to 14 residues. The V end was cut by 8 bases, the J end by 5 bases, with 19 bases between. CDR1 LNHNV and CDR2 YYDKDF come from the germline V gene (reference sequence). In DNA, the CDR3 is TGTGCCACCCCGGTACCTACAGGGCCCCACGAGCAGTACTTC. The encoded protein is CATPVPTGPHEQYF.

This clonotype was counted many times. The chain couples TRBV5-6 to TRBJ1-1; unclear D gene. Germline V CDR1 and CDR2: SGHDT, YYEEEE. V shed 5 bases and J shed 8 bases, with 25 bases lying between them. The CDR3 loop spans 16 amino acids. CDR3: CASSRGSQSLGLEAFF. Here the CDR3 DNA reads TGTGCCAGCAGTCGGGGATCCCAAAGCCTTGGACTAGAAGCTTTCTTT.

The chain employs TRBV29-1 and TRBJ2-6; maybe TRBD1 (6 bases). Trimming pared 1 base from V and 4 bases from J, leaving 8 bases between. The CDR3 totals 14 residues. Germline assignment: CDR1 SQVTM and CDR2 ANQGSEA. The CDR3 loop is CSVEGTAGANVLTF. Here the CDR3 DNA reads TGCAGCGTTGAAGGGACAGCCGGGGCCAACGTCCTGACTTTC.

The chain is built from TRBV29-1 and TRBJ2-5; maybe TRBD2 (6 bases). The CDR3 is made up of 12 amino acids. In germline, CDR1 is SQVTM, CDR2 ANQGSEA. Trimming took 7 bases from V and 7 from J, leaving 16 bases between them. In DNA form, the CDR3 reads TGCAGCGCTTTCGGGAGTACCGGGACCCAGTACTTC. It is translated as CSAFGSTGTQYF. Drawing the rest from reference TRBV29-1 and TRBJ2-5, the complete variable domain is SAVISQKPSRDICQRGTSLTIQCQVDSQVTMMFWYRQQPGQSLTLIATANQGSEATYESGFVIDKFPISRPNLTFSTLTVSNMSPEDSSIYLCSAFGSTGTQYFGPGTRLLVL.

The chain joins TRBV6-1 to TRBJ2-2; 13 bases are shared with TRBD2. The V segment lost 6 bases and the J segment 3 bases; nucleotides outside the gene matches: 10. Germline CDR1 MNHNS, CDR2 SASEGT. The CDR3 totals 18 residues. Here the CDR3 reads CASSRLAGGLSHTGELFF. CDR3 bases: TGTGCCAGCAGCCGACTAGCGGGGGGACTTAGCCACACCGGGGAGCTGTTTTTT.

This clonotype turned up a few times. The V call is TRBV12-3 or TRBV12-4, the J call TRBJ2-1; possible D gene TRBD2, 7 bases. This CDR3 has 13 residues. V shed 6 bases and J shed 8 bases, with 14 bases lying between them. CDR3 amino acids: CASSTWGGDEQFF. CDR3 coding DNA: TGTGCCAGCAGCACCTGGGGGGGCGATGAGCAGTTCTTC.

There are a few counts of this clonotype. Germline is not matched at one junction end, which may reflect a read error. V gene TRBV3-1 combines with J gene TRBJ2-1; 7 nucleotides match TRBD2. This CDR3 region has 14 residues. In germline, CDR1 is LGHDT, CDR2 YNNKEL (reference sequence). CDR3 DNA sequence: TGTGCCAGCAGCCACGACCATACGGCGGGAGTCCTTGTCTTC. Translation: CASSHDHTAGVLVF.

This clonotype has a count of ten or more. The rearrangement joins TRBV11-2 to TRBJ1-3, with a tentative D call TRBD1 (6 bases). Trimming pared 7 bases from V and 3 bases from J, leaving 19 bases between. Germline CDR1 is SGHAT and CDR2 is FQNNGV. The CDR3 covers 16 residues. The CDR3 DNA reads TGTGCCAGCACCAGGTGGAGCAGGGGATTTGGAAACACCATATATTTT. Translation: CASTRWSRGFGNTIYF.

This clonotype was seen ten or more times. The gene calls are TRBV5-1 and TRBJ2-7; D is perhaps TRBD2 (5 bases). Per the germline V gene, CDR1 is SGHRS and CDR2 is YFSETQ. V shed 4 bases and J shed 2 bases, with 13 bases lying between them. This CDR3 has 14 amino acids. The CDR3 region is CASSIRTGAYEQYF. In nucleotides, the CDR3 is TGCGCCAGCAGCATTCGGACTGGTGCCTACGAGCAGTACTTC. Full variable domain (missing parts from reference TRBV5-1 and TRBJ2-7): KAGVTQTPRYLIKTRGQQVTLSCSPISGHRSVSWYQQTPGQGLQFLFEYFSETQRNKGNFPGRFSGRQFSNSRSEMNVSTLELGDSALYLCASSIRTGAYEQYFGPGTRLTVT.

The chain carries TRBV12-3 or TRBV12-4 and TRBJ2-5, with TRBD2 identical over 7 bases. The V segment lost 5 bases and the J segment 0 bases; nucleotides outside the gene matches: 12. The CDR3 is made up of 17 amino acids. CDR3 protein: CASSTPKIAGYQETQYF. In DNA, the CDR3 is TGTGCCAGCAGTACCCCAAAGATAGCGGGTTACCAAGAGACCCAGTACTTC.

In this sample, this clonotype turned up a few times. The V gene is TRBV7-9, the J gene TRBJ2-7, with D unresolved. The CDR3 has 13 residues. CDR1 and CDR2 from the germline V gene are SEHNR and FQNEAQ (reference sequence). V lost 5 bases to trimming and J lost 3 bases, with 11 bases between them. CDR3 in amino acids: CASSPDGRYEQYF. Written as DNA, the CDR3 is TGTGCCAGCAGCCCCGACGGGCGCTACGAGCAGTACTTC.

The CDR3 sequence is CASSQERGRVYNEQFF. The CDR3 coding sequence is TGTGCCAGCAGCCAAGAAAGAGGGAGGGTATACAATGAGCAGTTCTTC. The chain carries TRBV3-1 and TRBJ2-1, with 7 bases that match TRBD2. In germline, CDR1 is LGHDT, CDR2 YNNKEL (reference sequence). This CDR3 is 16 amino acids long. With V trimmed by 0 bases and J by 4 bases, 6 bases remained unmatched.

V gene TRBV7-2 combines with J gene TRBJ1-5; D possibly corresponds to TRBD1 (6 bases). The germline CDR1 and CDR2 sequences are SGHTA and FQGNSA. This CDR3 is built from 15 residues. The V end lost 4 bases, the J end lost 7 bases, and 17 bases lay between the germline ends. The CDR3 DNA reads TGTGCCAGCAGCTGGGGACCGAGAGGGGGACAGCCCCAGCATTTT. Translation gives CASSWGPRGGQPQHF.

The chain is built from TRBV6-2 or TRBV6-3 and TRBJ2-1; 13 bases line up with TRBD2. CDR1 MNHEY and CDR2 SVGEGT come from the germline V gene. V trimming: 4 bases; J trimming: 4 bases; junction bases outside the gene matches: 7. The CDR3 has 17 residues. CDR3 DNA: TGTGCCAGCAGTTTCCCCGGGACTAGCGGGGCATACAATGAGCAGTTCTTC. This codes for CASSFPGTSGAYNEQFF.

The V call is TRBV9, the J call TRBJ2-3; TRBD2 aligns across 10 bases. This CDR3 comprises 15 residues. The junction had 6 bases not matched to a gene; V was cut back by 5 bases and J by 3 bases. Germline V gene data show CDR1 as SGDLS and CDR2 as YYNGEE. CDR3 residues: CASRAGTSATDTQYF. In DNA form, the CDR3 reads TGTGCCAGCAGAGCCGGGACTAGCGCAACAGATACGCAGTATTTT.

Only a few counts were recorded for this clonotype. The rearrangement uses TRBV11-2 and TRBJ1-6; perhaps TRBD1 as D (5 bases). V dropped 1 base and J dropped 5 bases, with 9 bases sitting between them. The CDR3 extends over 15 amino acids. Germline-derived CDR1 and CDR2 are SGHAT and FQNNGV. CDR3 in DNA: TGTGCCAGCAGCTTAGGAAGGGGAGATAATTCACCCCTCCACTTT. It encodes CASSLGRGDNSPLHF.

CDR3 nucleotide sequence: TGTGCCAGCAGCTTAGGAGCTAGCGGGATCGAGACCCAGTACTTC. It encodes CASSLGASGIETQYF. The chain is built from TRBV7-8 and TRBJ2-5; 9 nucleotides agree with TRBD2. The junction had 5 bases not matched to a gene; V was cut back by 1 base and J by 5 bases. The germline gives CDR1 SGHVS, CDR2 FQNEAQ. CDR3 length: 15 amino acids.

A few counts support this clonotype. The V and J genes are TRBV4-3 and TRBJ1-3; D gene uncertain. The CDR3 is 12 residues long. Germline assignment: CDR1 LGHNA and CDR2 YSLEER. Trimming shortened V by 8 bases and J by 4 bases, and 9 bases separated the two germline ends. Here the CDR3 reads CASPRSGNTIYF. As DNA, the CDR3 is TGCGCCAGCCCCCGGTCGGGAAACACCATATATTTT.

V usage is TRBV20-1 and J usage is TRBJ2-1; D uncertain. The CDR3 contains 12 residues. V lost 6 bases and J lost 0, with 6 bases in between. Germline V gene sequence: CDR1 DFQATT, CDR2 SNEGSKA (reference sequence). Written as DNA, the CDR3 is TGCAGTGCGGACGCCTCCTACAATGAGCAGTTCTTC. Its protein product is CSADASYNEQFF.